These T cell receptor beta chains were read from a single sample in a study of post-analysis software for immune sequencing data. One entry per CDR3 protein results from TCRdb running MiXCR on the PCR reads. Among about 540,000 distinct CDR3 sequences listed, less than 40% were seen once. The sample comprised blood. The receptors come from a girl under 18 with multiple sclerosis. The CDR3 runs from the conserved cysteine through the conserved F or W. A D gene is named only where the DNA matches it firmly. Clone size is not always given. Where it is, it says once, few, many or a class for expanded clones.

V gene: TRBV6-5
J gene: TRBJ2-5
CDR3 length: 17
clone size: many
D gene: NA
CDR3 protein: CASSYSRDPLRGETQYF
CDR3 DNA: TGTGCCAGCAGTTACTCCCGGGACCCACTTCGGGGAGAGACCCAGTACTTC

V gene: TRBV5-1
J gene: TRBJ2-1
CDR3 length: 15
clone size: NA
D gene: NA
CDR3 protein: CASSLVQGPTNEQFF
CDR3 DNA: TGCGCCAGCAGCTTGGTCCAGGGGCCAACCAATGAGCAGTTCTTC

V gene: TRBV7-6
J gene: TRBJ2-3
CDR3 length: 14
clone size: NA
D gene: NA
CDR3 protein: CASSLTHVGGMQYF
CDR3 DNA: TGTGCCAGCAGCTTGACTCACGTCGGGGGTATGCAGTATTTT

V gene: TRBV29-1
J gene: TRBJ2-4
CDR3 length: 13
clone size: NA
D gene: TRBD2
CDR3 protein: CSVDGGSKNIQYF
CDR3 DNA: TGCAGCGTTGATGGCGGGAGCAAAAACATTCAGTACTTC

V gene: TRBV6-1
J gene: TRBJ2-2
CDR3 length: 14
clone size: NA
D gene: NA
CDR3 protein: CASSEGRVTGELLF
CDR3 DNA: TGTGCCAGCAGTGAAGGCAGGGTGACCGGGGAGCTGTTGTTT

V gene: TRBV20-1
J gene: TRBJ2-3
CDR3 length: 16
clone size: NA
D gene: NA
CDR3 protein: CSAGPRGPNTEDTQYF
CDR3 DNA: TGCAGTGCTGGACCTCGGGGGCCCAATACGGAAGATACGCAGTATTTT

V gene: TRBV7-9
J gene: TRBJ2-7
CDR3 length: 14
clone size: few
D gene: NA
CDR3 protein: CASSSAGSSYEQYF
CDR3 DNA: TGTGCCAGCAGCTCCGCAGGTTCCTCCTACGAGCAGTACTTC

V gene: TRBV3-1
J gene: TRBJ1-5
CDR3 length: 13
clone size: once
D gene: NA
CDR3 protein: CASSAGPNQPQHF
CDR3 DNA: TGTGCCAGCAGCGCGGGCCCCAATCAGCCCCAGCATTTT

V gene: TRBV4-2
J gene: TRBJ2-7
CDR3 length: 14
clone size: few
D gene: TRBD1
CDR3 protein: CASSQADRGSEQYF
CDR3 DNA: TGTGCCAGCAGCCAAGCGGACAGGGGATCCGAGCAGTACTTC

V gene: TRBV20-1
J gene: TRBJ2-5
CDR3 length: 14
clone size: many
D gene: NA
CDR3 protein: CSAAVQRYQETQYF
CDR3 DNA: TGCAGTGCCGCCGTACAGAGGTACCAAGAGACCCAGTACTTC

V gene: TRBV5-1
J gene: TRBJ2-7
CDR3 length: 15
clone size: few
D gene: TRBD1
CDR3 protein: CASSPGDSSSYEQYF
CDR3 DNA: TGCGCCAGCAGTCCCGGGGACAGCTCCTCCTACGAGCAGTACTTC

V gene: TRBV12-3/TRBV12-4
J gene: TRBJ2-7
CDR3 length: 14
clone size: NA
D gene: TRBD1
CDR3 protein: CASRGDRGRYEQYF
CDR3 DNA: TGTGCCAGCAGAGGGGACAGGGGGCGTTACGAGCAGTACTTC

V gene: TRBV6-4
J gene: TRBJ1-2
CDR3 length: 16
clone size: NA
D gene: TRBD1
CDR3 protein: CASSDSPGQGGGGYTF
CDR3 DNA: TGTGCCAGCAGTGACTCCCCTGGACAGGGCGGCGGTGGCTACACCTTC

V gene: TRBV6-5
J gene: TRBJ1-2
CDR3 length: 14
clone size: NA
D gene: NA
CDR3 protein: CASSYSERAAGYTF
CDR3 DNA: TGTGCCAGCAGTTACTCGGAAAGGGCTGCTGGCTACACCTTC

V gene: TRBV20-1
J gene: TRBJ2-5
CDR3 length: 15
clone size: once
D gene: TRBD2
CDR3 protein: CSARDSGTSGETQYF
CDR3 DNA: TGCAGTGCTAGAGATAGCGGGACTAGCGGGGAGACCCAGTACTTC

V gene: TRBV3-1
J gene: TRBJ1-1
CDR3 length: 13
clone size: NA
D gene: NA
CDR3 protein: CASSQDFQGGAFF
CDR3 DNA: TGTGCCAGCAGCCAAGATTTTCAGGGAGGAGCTTTCTTT

V gene: TRBV12-5
J gene: TRBJ1-1
CDR3 length: 13
clone size: NA
D gene: TRBD1
CDR3 protein: CASASQGGTEAFF
CDR3 DNA: TGTGCTAGTGCCTCACAGGGGGGCACTGAAGCTTTCTTT

V gene: TRBV5-1
J gene: TRBJ1-6
CDR3 length: 14
clone size: once
D gene: TRBD1
CDR3 protein: CASRGQGVGSPLHF
CDR3 DNA: TGCGCCAGCAGGGGACAGGGAGTGGGATCACCCCTCCACTTT

V gene: TRBV27
J gene: TRBJ2-3
CDR3 length: 18
clone size: few
D gene: TRBD2
CDR3 protein: CASRRGLAGGLSTDTQYF
CDR3 DNA: TGTGCCAGCAGAAGAGGACTAGCGGGGGGGCTTAGCACAGATACGCAGTATTTT

V gene: TRBV20-1
J gene: TRBJ1-2
CDR3 length: 13
clone size: NA
D gene: NA
CDR3 protein: CSARDLTVYGYTF
CDR3 DNA: TGCAGTGCTAGAGATCTTACAGTCTATGGCTACACCTTC

V gene: TRBV10-3
J gene: TRBJ2-1
CDR3 length: 14
clone size: few
D gene: TRBD2
CDR3 protein: CAINRGGGGNEQFF
CDR3 DNA: TGTGCCATCAATCGGGGTGGGGGGGGCAATGAGCAGTTCTTC

V gene: TRBV5-4
J gene: TRBJ2-5
CDR3 length: 17
clone size: NA
D gene: NA
CDR3 protein: CASSGTGFPFKGNEQYF
CDR3 DNA: TGTGCCAGCAGCGGTACAGGGTTTCCCTTTAAAGGCAATGAGCAGTACTTC

V gene: TRBV7-2
J gene: TRBJ2-3
CDR3 length: 16
clone size: NA
D gene: TRBD2
CDR3 protein: CASNPTPGGDADTQYF
CDR3 DNA: TGTGCCAGCAACCCCACCCCGGGGGGGGACGCAGATACGCAGTATTTT

V gene: TRBV2
J gene: TRBJ2-7
CDR3 length: 16
clone size: NA
D gene: NA
CDR3 protein: CASSATVPPEGYEQYF
CDR3 DNA: TGTGCCAGCAGTGCCACGGTCCCTCCGGAGGGCTACGAGCAGTACTTC

V gene: TRBV7-8
J gene: TRBJ2-7
CDR3 length: 14
clone size: many
D gene: TRBD2
CDR3 protein: CASSLSRGDYEQYF
CDR3 DNA: TGTGCCAGCAGCTTATCGCGGGGGGACTACGAGCAGTACTTC

V gene: TRBV27
J gene: TRBJ2-3
CDR3 length: 17
clone size: once
D gene: TRBD2
CDR3 protein: CASSHTSGGTRTDTQYF
CDR3 DNA: TGTGCCAGCAGTCACACTAGCGGGGGGACCCGCACAGATACGCAGTATTTT

V gene: TRBV6-5
J gene: TRBJ1-2
CDR3 length: 14
clone size: few
D gene: TRBD1
CDR3 protein: CASSRRGTGKGYTF
CDR3 DNA: TGTGCCAGCAGTCGCCGCGGGACAGGAAAGGGCTACACCTTC

V gene: TRBV7-9
J gene: TRBJ1-4
CDR3 length: 14
clone size: NA
D gene: NA
CDR3 protein: CASSFGIRIEKLFF
CDR3 DNA: TGTGCCAGCAGCTTTGGGATACGGATTGAAAAACTGTTTTTT

V gene: TRBV7-2
J gene: TRBJ1-2
CDR3 length: 13
clone size: NA
D gene: NA
CDR3 protein: CASSPGGSLGYTF
CDR3 DNA: TGTGCCAGCAGCCCCGGAGGGTCCCTTGGCTACACCTTC

V gene: TRBV5-1
J gene: TRBJ2-3
CDR3 length: 16
clone size: NA
D gene: NA
CDR3 protein: CASVPTQSAPTDTQYF
CDR3 DNA: TGCGCCAGCGTTCCGACCCAAAGCGCGCCCACAGATACGCAGTATTTT

V gene: TRBV20-1
J gene: TRBJ2-5
CDR3 length: 13
clone size: NA
D gene: NA
CDR3 protein: CSASKDGQETQYF
CDR3 DNA: TGCAGTGCTAGCAAGGACGGACAAGAGACCCAGTACTTC

V gene: TRBV6-2/TRBV6-3
J gene: TRBJ2-3
CDR3 length: 15
clone size: NA
D gene: NA
CDR3 protein: CASSYLGTNTDTQYF
CDR3 DNA: TGTGCCAGCAGCTACCTAGGGACCAACACAGATACGCAGTATTTT

V gene: TRBV20-1
J gene: TRBJ1-2
CDR3 length: 15
clone size: few
D gene: NA
CDR3 protein: CSARESFGAGYGYTF
CDR3 DNA: TGCAGTGCTAGAGAGTCATTTGGGGCCGGCTACGGCTACACCTTC

V gene: TRBV29-1
J gene: TRBJ1-2
CDR3 length: 13
clone size: NA
D gene: NA
CDR3 protein: CSVEGPGPGGYTF
CDR3 DNA: TGCAGCGTTGAAGGTCCGGGACCGGGCGGCTACACCTTC

V gene: TRBV3-1
J gene: TRBJ1-2
CDR3 length: 12
clone size: NA
D gene: NA
CDR3 protein: CASTSRDYGYTF
CDR3 DNA: TGTGCCAGCACGTCCAGGGATTATGGCTACACCTTC

V gene: TRBV6-1
J gene: TRBJ2-3
CDR3 length: 16
clone size: few
D gene: NA
CDR3 protein: CASRDGPGGRTDTQYF
CDR3 DNA: TGTGCCAGCAGGGACGGCCCGGGTGGAAGGACAGATACGCAGTATTTT

V gene: TRBV18
J gene: TRBJ2-3
CDR3 length: 14
clone size: few
D gene: NA
CDR3 protein: CASSPPTNTDTQYF
CDR3 DNA: TGTGCCAGCTCACCACCTACTAACACAGATACGCAGTATTTT

V gene: TRBV29-1
J gene: TRBJ1-2
CDR3 length: 13
clone size: NA
D gene: TRBD1
CDR3 protein: CSSTTGGTVGYTF
CDR3 DNA: TGCAGCTCAACGACAGGGGGCACAGTTGGCTACACCTTC

V gene: TRBV5-5
J gene: TRBJ2-1
CDR3 length: 17
clone size: NA
D gene: TRBD2
CDR3 protein: CASSRTSGGYGYNEQFF
CDR3 DNA: TGTGCCAGCTCAAGGACTAGCGGGGGGTATGGGTACAATGAGCAGTTCTTC

V gene: TRBV7-3
J gene: TRBJ2-5
CDR3 length: 14
clone size: NA
D gene: TRBD2
CDR3 protein: CASSLTGTSGRQYF
CDR3 DNA: TGTGCCAGCAGCTTAACTGGGACTAGCGGGAGGCAGTACTTC

V gene: TRBV13
J gene: TRBJ1-6
CDR3 length: 17
clone size: NA
D gene: TRBD1
CDR3 protein: CASSLLHDRVANSPLHF
CDR3 DNA: TGTGCCAGCAGCTTACTCCATGACAGGGTAGCAAATTCACCCCTCCACTTT

V gene: TRBV10-3
J gene: TRBJ1-1
CDR3 length: 14
clone size: NA
D gene: NA
CDR3 protein: CAISPSDKNTEAFF
CDR3 DNA: TGTGCCATCAGTCCCAGCGACAAGAACACTGAAGCTTTCTTT

V gene: TRBV7-9
J gene: TRBJ2-5
CDR3 length: 15
clone size: few
D gene: NA
CDR3 protein: CASSLALGQPETQYF
CDR3 DNA: TGTGCCAGCAGCTTAGCGCTCGGACAACCGGAGACCCAGTACTTC

V gene: TRBV20-1
J gene: TRBJ1-6
CDR3 length: 14
clone size: few
D gene: TRBD1
CDR3 protein: CSARAGQGGSPLHF
CDR3 DNA: TGCAGTGCTAGAGCGGGACAGGGAGGTTCACCCCTCCACTTT

V gene: TRBV3-1
J gene: TRBJ2-3
CDR3 length: 18
clone size: few
D gene: TRBD2
CDR3 protein: CASSQGEGWRGGPDTQYF
CDR3 DNA: TGTGCCAGCAGCCAAGGAGAAGGTTGGCGGGGGGGCCCAGATACGCAGTATTTT

V gene: TRBV6-5
J gene: TRBJ2-4
CDR3 length: 16
clone size: once
D gene: TRBD1
CDR3 protein: CASSYGQGLAKNIQYF
CDR3 DNA: TGTGCCAGCAGCTATGGACAGGGGTTGGCCAAAAACATTCAGTACTTC

V gene: TRBV6-2/TRBV6-3
J gene: TRBJ1-5
CDR3 length: 15
clone size: NA
D gene: NA
CDR3 protein: CASSYGGELNQPQHF
CDR3 DNA: TGTGCCAGCAGTTACGGAGGGGAGTTGAATCAGCCCCAGCATTTT

V gene: TRBV13
J gene: TRBJ2-3
CDR3 length: 15
clone size: NA
D gene: NA
CDR3 protein: CASSLPLGGADTQYF
CDR3 DNA: TGTGCCAGCAGCTTACCTTTAGGGGGGGCAGATACGCAGTATTTT

V gene: TRBV28
J gene: TRBJ2-6
CDR3 length: 14
clone size: NA
D gene: NA
CDR3 protein: CASSYVSGANVLTF
CDR3 DNA: TGTGCCAGCAGCTACGTCTCTGGGGCCAACGTCCTGACTTTC

V gene: TRBV6-1
J gene: TRBJ2-3
CDR3 length: 14
clone size: NA
D gene: NA
CDR3 protein: CASSERARTDTQYF
CDR3 DNA: TGTGCCAGCAGTGAAAGGGCCCGTACCGATACGCAGTATTTT

V gene: TRBV20-1
J gene: TRBJ2-7
CDR3 length: 15
clone size: NA
D gene: TRBD2
CDR3 protein: CSARDLGLATYEQYF
CDR3 DNA: TGCAGTGCTAGAGACCTTGGACTAGCCACCTACGAGCAGTACTTC

V gene: TRBV6-5
J gene: TRBJ2-3
CDR3 length: 15
clone size: NA
D gene: TRBD2
CDR3 protein: CASRRTSGGTDTQYF
CDR3 DNA: TGTGCCAGCAGGAGGACTAGCGGGGGAACAGATACGCAGTATTTT

V gene: TRBV5-1
J gene: TRBJ2-1
CDR3 length: 13
clone size: NA
D gene: NA
CDR3 protein: CASSFLEGNEQFF
CDR3 DNA: TGCGCCAGCAGCTTTTTGGAGGGCAATGAGCAGTTCTTC

V gene: TRBV7-2
J gene: TRBJ2-7
CDR3 length: 13
clone size: many
D gene: NA
CDR3 protein: CASSLDPGLEQYF
CDR3 DNA: TGTGCCAGCAGCTTGGATCCGGGGCTCGAGCAGTACTTC

V gene: TRBV24-1
J gene: TRBJ2-5
CDR3 length: 15
clone size: NA
D gene: TRBD1
CDR3 protein: CATSDWGGTGDFKYF
CDR3 DNA: TGTGCCACCAGTGATTGGGGCGGGACAGGAGACTTTAAGTACTTC